The rows below give T cell receptor beta chains drawn from one sample of a study of metastatic and nonmetastatic thyroid tumors. TCRdb re-analyzed the PCR reads using MiXCR. The sample carries almost 35,000 clones, about 17% recorded once. Sequencing was done on a sample of blood. Receptors originate from a female donor with papillary thyroid cancer or a benign thyroid nodule (not recorded which). Some clones in this sample may be carry-over from other donors' samples. Each CDR3 is given with its conserved first and last residue.

>TRBV11-3
CASSLYYSSGRGIYEQYF
>TRBV7-2
CASSLLGGTDTQYF
>TRBV5-1
CASSLGLAGSYNEQFF
>TRBV6-1
CASSERDGVCYTF
>TRBV6-1
CASIPYWASYNEQFF
>TRBV5-6
CASSFSINVVLTF
>TRBV28
CASSPSGLAGNTIYF
>TRBV12-3/TRBV12-4
CASSLESNQPQHF
>TRBV28
CASSFGRPPYEQYF
>TRBV6-2/TRBV6-3
CASSYSFSIWGGHNEQFF
>TRBV7-2
CASSLTAGTSGDTDTQYF
>TRBV27
CASSRSWTSGYEQYF
>TRBV11-1
CASSLGLADTTDTQYF
>TRBV19
CASADGGTGNTIYF
>TRBV3-1
CASSQAPKNGYEQYF
>TRBV9
CASSVALRAGGEGDTQYF
>TRBV6-1
CASSEGPSRNTEAFF
>TRBV6-2/TRBV6-3
CASKGDTDTGELFF
>TRBV6-1
CASSESPGYGYTF
>TRBV9
CASSVAGTPRSGDTQYF
>TRBV4-2
CASSQGESHNEQFF
>TRBV12-3/TRBV12-4
CASSLRDRFSETF
>TRBV6-1
CASRDGAEEAFF
>TRBV19
CASSRSRETVQTQYF
>TRBV10-1
CASTSIRDRATYEQYF
>TRBV6-5
CASRLLGSGSYEQYF
>TRBV6-1
CASKQGETGELFF
>TRBV6-1
CASSSQPGGNYGYTF